This passage covers 30 T cell receptor beta chains from one sample sequenced in a study of cytomegalovirus exposure and HLA in healthy donors. Clones were sequenced by immunoSEQ multiplex PCR, and TCRdb holds only the in-frame ones, with some missing. The profile shows around 350,000 clones, 86% of them singletons. Material: PBMCs. All receptors come from a woman under 30 in good health and CMV-seronegative.

The chain recombines TRBV15 with TRBJ1-1, with D tentatively TRBD1 (6 bases). The CDR3 runs to 15 residues. Germline loops: CDR1 LNHNV, CDR2 YYDKDF (reference sequence). V gave up 3 bases and J gave up 3 bases, with 14 bases separating them. DNA for the CDR3: TGTGCCACCAGCAGTGGTGCAGGGGCGTACACTGAAGCTTTCTTT. Its translation: CATSSGAGAYTEAFF.

This chain joins TRBV2 and TRBJ1-5, with 8 bases fitting TRBD1. Looked up from germline, CDR1 is SNHLY and CDR2 is FYNNEI. V was clipped by 6 bases and J by 8 bases; unmatched bases: 6. There are 13 residues in the CDR3. CDR3 sequence: CASRVDRGKPQHF. The CDR3 DNA follows: TGTGCCAGCAGAGTTGACAGGGGAAAGCCCCAGCATTTT.

This clone was seen repeatedly, ten times or more. The chain is built from TRBV6-1 and TRBJ1-4; D is ambiguous. V shed 7 bases and J shed 0 bases, with 6 bases lying between them. Germline-derived CDR1 and CDR2 are MNHNS and SASEGT. CDR3 size: 13 residues. The CDR3 bases are TGTGCCAGCAAAAGAGCAACTAATGAAAAACTGTTTTTT. Protein sequence: CASKRATNEKLFF.

The V and J genes are TRBV28 and TRBJ1-1; D perhaps matches TRBD1 (5 bases). V was pared by 6 bases and J by 0 bases, with 14 bases between. Germline V CDR1 and CDR2: MDHEN, SYDVKM. This CDR3 comprises 15 residues. CDR3 amino acids: CASSYSGGMNTEAFF. The CDR3 bases are TGTGCCAGCAGCTATAGCGGGGGGATGAACACTGAAGCTTTCTTT.

The chain uses TRBV5-1 and TRBJ2-7; 7 bases map to TRBD1. The CDR3 is 14 amino acids. With V trimmed by 4 bases and J by 10 bases, 14 bases remained unmatched. Germline V CDR1 and CDR2: SGHRS, YFSETQ. CDR3 bases: TGCGCCAGCAGCCCTCGAGGGGTCACAGGGGTACAGTACTTC. Translation gives CASSPRGVTGVQYF.

In this sample, this clone turned up once. The V and J genes are TRBV6-5 and TRBJ1-1; 8 nucleotides agree with TRBD1. This CDR3 has 15 amino acids. Per the germline V gene, CDR1 is MNHEY and CDR2 is SVGAGI. With 0 bases clipped from V and 5 bases from J, the junction kept 5 bases outside the gene matches. CDR3 residues: CASSYSNRGGTEAFF. The CDR3 DNA follows: TGTGCCAGCAGTTACTCAAACAGGGGGGGAACTGAAGCTTTCTTT.

The chain couples TRBV6-5 to TRBJ2-5; tentatively, D is TRBD1 (5 bases). CDR3 length: 15 residues. Per germline, CDR1 MNHEY and CDR2 SVGAGI. V lost 0 bases and J 2 bases, leaving 10 bases between the germline ends. The CDR3 bases are TGTGCCAGCAGTTACTCGGCAGGGATACAAGAGACCCAGTACTTC. It yields the protein CASSYSAGIQETQYF.

This clone has only one observation. The germline gene is not matched at one end of the junction; a read error may be the cause. The chain has TRBV6-5 and TRBJ1-2; D gene uncertain. The CDR3 has 14 residues. Germline V gives CDR1 MNHEY, CDR2 SVGAGI. The CDR3 sequence: CASSYSAGSRPSIF. In nucleotides, the CDR3 is TGTGCCAGCAGTTACAGTGCGGGCAGTCGCCCCTCGATCTTC.

The chain joins TRBV6-5 to TRBJ2-7; D may be TRBD1 (5 bases). This CDR3 spans 16 amino acids. The V gene lost 4 bases and the J gene lost 2 bases, with 18 bases spanning the gap. CDR1 is MNHEY, CDR2 SVGAGI, per germline. The CDR3 bases are TGTGCCAGCAGTTGGCTGCGAGAGACAGACACCTACGAGCAGTACTTC. Translating it yields CASSWLRETDTYEQYF.

J is TRBJ2-6 and V is TRBV5-1; D is perhaps TRBD2 (6 bases). Germline CDR1 is SGHRS and CDR2 is YFSETQ. V was cut by 4 bases and J by 6 bases, with 14 bases left in between. The length of the CDR3 is 15 residues. In nucleotides, the CDR3 is TGCGCCAGCAGCGGGGGGACCGAGCTGGCCAACGTCCTGACTTTC. It yields the protein CASSGGTELANVLTF.

V usage is TRBV4-1 and J usage is TRBJ2-3; the D is unclear. V lost 1 base and J lost 5, with 7 bases in between. Germline V CDR1 and CDR2: MGHRA, YSYEKL. The CDR3 covers 13 residues. The CDR3 is CASSQVGEDTQYF. The CDR3 DNA follows: TGCGCCAGCAGCCAAGTAGGAGAAGATACGCAGTATTTT.

V and J are TRBV5-4 and TRBJ2-3; TRBD2 aligns across 7 bases. Germline CDR1 reads SGHNT; CDR2 reads YYREEE (reference sequence). CDR3 size: 16 residues. Trimming at V came to 10 bases and at J to 0 bases, leaving 14 bases not matched to a gene. CDR3 region: CALDSGGGASTDTQYF. The CDR3 region has the DNA TGTGCCCTCGACTCTGGCGGGGGAGCTAGCACAGATACGCAGTATTTT.

The rearrangement links TRBV9 to TRBJ2-7; the match to TRBD2 covers 12 bases. V lost 7 bases and J lost 6; bases outside the gene matches: 8. The CDR3 is made up of 14 amino acids. Germline V lookup: CDR1 SGDLS, CDR2 YYNGEE. For the CDR3, the DNA is TGTGCCAGCGGACGACTAGCGGGAGAGGGCGAGCAGTACTTC. Residues: CASGRLAGEGEQYF.

DNA for the CDR3: TGTGCCTGGAATGAGGGCGGTCAGCCCCAGCATTTT. Its protein is CAWNEGGQPQHF. The rearrangement uses TRBV30 and TRBJ1-5; D ambiguous. The CDR3 runs 12 residues. Germline V lookup: CDR1 GTSNPN, CDR2 SVGIG (reference sequence). Trimming removed 4 bases at V and 6 bases at J, with 10 bases between.

Only a few counts were recorded for this clone. The chain couples TRBV27 to TRBJ2-7; the D is unclear. Between the trimmed V and J ends, which lost 0 bases and 4 bases, there was a span of 7 bases. This CDR3 comprises 13 residues. CDR1 is MNHEY and CDR2 is SMNVEV in the germline V gene (reference sequence). Here the CDR3 reads CASSLSMQYEQYF. The CDR3 DNA reads TGTGCCAGCAGTTTATCGATGCAGTACGAGCAGTACTTC.

The V gene is TRBV11-3, the J gene TRBJ2-3, with 11 bases aligning to TRBD2. J lost 0 bases, V lost 0 bases, and 2 bases had no gene match. This CDR3 is built from 17 residues. The germline CDR1 and CDR2 sequences are SGHNT and YENEEA. The CDR3: CASSLDGTSGSTDTQYF. The CDR3 nucleotides read TGTGCCAGCAGCTTAGACGGGACTAGCGGAAGCACAGATACGCAGTATTTT.

The V and J genes are TRBV6-1 and TRBJ2-5, with D tentatively TRBD1 (5 bases). The CDR3 is 13 amino acids. Trimming removed 3 bases at V and 5 bases at J, with 10 bases between. The germline V gene has CDR1 MNHNS and CDR2 SASEGT. This chain's CDR3 is CASSEAGRETQYF. The CDR3 DNA reads TGTGCCAGCAGTGAGGCAGGGCGGGAGACCCAGTACTTC.

V and J are TRBV4-1 and TRBJ2-1; unclear D gene. Trimming pared 0 bases from V and 8 bases from J, leaving 17 bases between. CDR3 length: 16 residues. Germline V gives CDR1 MGHRA, CDR2 YSYEKL. The CDR3 DNA sequence: TGCGCCAGCAGCCAAGAATCGGTAGCAACGGTCCATGAGCAGTTCTTC. Amino acid sequence: CASSQESVATVHEQFF.

The V call is TRBV2, the J call TRBJ2-1; 11 bases match TRBD2. From germline, CDR1 is SNHLY and CDR2 FYNNEI. This CDR3 is 17 amino acids long. V was pared by 4 bases and J by 3 bases, with 8 bases of the junction left unmatched. In nucleotides, the CDR3 is TGTGCCAGCAGTGTCGGGCTAGCGGGGGGCCTCTACAATGAGCAGTTCTTC. Translated: CASSVGLAGGLYNEQFF.

The chain links TRBV6-1 to TRBJ1-2; D not resolved. CDR3 length: 15 residues. The V gene lost 1 base and the J gene lost 0 bases, with 9 bases spanning the gap. Germline-derived CDR1 and CDR2 are MNHNS and SASEGT. The CDR3 protein is CASSEESVSNYGYTF. CDR3 DNA: TGTGCCAGCAGTGAAGAAAGCGTATCTAACTATGGCTACACCTTC.

This clone was seen only a few times. The gene calls are TRBV30 and TRBJ1-5, with 8 bases identical to TRBD1. CDR3 length: 14 residues. Germline V CDR1 and CDR2: GTSNPN, SVGIG (reference sequence). The junction had 3 bases not matched to a gene; V was cut back by 5 bases and J by 0 bases. As DNA, the CDR3 is TGTGCCTGGGGACAGGGTTATAGCAATCAGCCCCAGCATTTT. Amino acids: CAWGQGYSNQPQHF.

V usage is TRBV30 and J usage is TRBJ2-5, with D perhaps TRBD2 (6 bases). The CDR3 contains 14 residues. The V end was cut by 7 bases, the J end by 1 base, with 16 bases between. Germline V CDR1 and CDR2: GTSNPN, SVGIG (reference sequence). CDR3 sequence reads: CASQGDWPQETQYF. The CDR3 DNA reads as TGTGCCTCCCAAGGGGACTGGCCCCAAGAGACCCAGTACTTC.

V usage is TRBV15 and J usage is TRBJ1-4; TRBD1 agrees at 8 bases. The CDR3 is 14 residues long. CDR1 is LNHNV and CDR2 is YYDKDF in the germline V gene (reference sequence). V shed 5 bases, J shed 8 bases, and the junction held 7 bases outside the gene matches. The CDR3 region has the DNA TGTGCCACCAGCGCAGGACAGGGAAACGAAAAACTGTTTTTT. Its translation: CATSAGQGNEKLFF.

This chain links TRBV11-2 with TRBJ2-7; 12 bases are shared with TRBD2. Unmatched junction bases numbered 7, after V lost 1 base and J lost 3 bases. CDR3 length equals 17 residues. Germline V gives CDR1 SGHAT, CDR2 FQNNGV. The CDR3 here is CASSLARTSGTNYEQYF. The CDR3 DNA sequence: TGTGCCAGCAGCTTAGCCCGGACTAGCGGGACAAACTACGAGCAGTACTTC.

This chain connects TRBV30 to TRBJ2-5; TRBD2 is a possible D gene (6 bases). Trimming stripped 2 bases from V and 4 bases from J, with 17 bases between. Germline loops: CDR1 GTSNPN, CDR2 SVGIG (reference sequence). The CDR3 contains 15 residues. CDR3 amino acids: CAWSSHSGGSETQYF. CDR3 DNA: TGTGCCTGGAGTTCCCACTCCGGAGGGTCAGAGACCCAGTACTTC. Together with reference TRBV30 and TRBJ2-5, the CDR3 gives the full variable domain: SQTIHQWPATLVQPVGSPLSLECTVEGTSNPNLYWYRQAAGRGLQLLFYSVGIGQISSEVPQNLSASRPQDRQFILSSKKLLLSDSGFYLCAWSSHSGGSETQYFGPGTRLLVL.

This clone has a handful of counts. The V and J genes are TRBV6-1 and TRBJ2-7, with TRBD1 identical over 8 bases. This CDR3 is built from 13 residues. Germline assignment: CDR1 MNHNS and CDR2 SASEGT. The V segment lost 7 bases and the J segment 7 bases; nucleotides outside the gene matches: 9. CDR3 bases: TGTGCCAGCAAAAAAGGACAGGGAAAGGAGCAGTACTTC. Translation gives CASKKGQGKEQYF.

CDR3 DNA: TGTGCCAGCGGGGCGGGAAGGGAAAACCAAGAGACCCAGTACTTC. Residues: CASGAGRENQETQYF. The chain couples TRBV7-9 to TRBJ2-5; maybe TRBD2 (6 bases). Germline loops: CDR1 SEHNR, CDR2 FQNEAQ (reference sequence). The CDR3 loop spans 15 amino acids. Trimming took 8 bases from V and 0 from J, leaving 16 bases between them.

J is TRBJ2-5 and V is TRBV4-1; TRBD1 is a possible D gene (6 bases). V was pared by 1 base and J by 1 base, with 16 bases between. Germline lookup yields CDR1 MGHRA and CDR2 YSYEKL. The CDR3 is made up of 17 amino acids. CDR3 protein: CASSQAMGAAIQETQYF. The CDR3 coding sequence is TGCGCCAGCAGCCAAGCCATGGGGGCAGCGATCCAAGAGACCCAGTACTTC.

The chain carries TRBV19 and TRBJ2-2, with 10 bases fitting TRBD2. Germline assignment: CDR1 LNHDA and CDR2 SQIVND (reference sequence). CDR3 length: 18 amino acids. With V trimmed by 1 base and J by 0 bases, 5 bases remained unmatched. CDR3 sequence: CASSIGAGLAANTGELFF. The CDR3, as DNA: TGTGCCAGTAGTATAGGCGCAGGACTAGCGGCGAACACCGGGGAGCTGTTTTTT.

This chain links TRBV29-1 with TRBJ2-2; 11 bases agree with TRBD1. This CDR3 comprises 18 residues. J was trimmed by 6 bases and V by 1 base; bases with no gene match: 13. The germline gives CDR1 SQVTM, CDR2 ANQGSEA. For the CDR3, the DNA is TGCAGCGTTGAAGGGCTAAAAGGGACAGGGGGGTTTGCCGGGGAGCTGTTTTTT. As protein: CSVEGLKGTGGFAGELFF.